This is a list of T cell receptor beta chains from one sample in a study of cytomegalovirus exposure and HLA in healthy donors. The protocol was immunoSEQ multiplex PCR, while the TCRdb copy is restricted to in-frame clones and leaves out a portion. In the table there are under 150,000 clones, approximately 71% of which are singletons. Sequenced: PBMCs. Receptor source: a woman in her sixties or seventies in good health and CMV-seronegative. Each CDR3 is given with its conserved first and last residue. D genes are given only for firm matches. Clone sizes are given selectively: once, few, many, or a class where the clone is expanded.

>TRBJ1-1|NA|NA|TRBV18
TGTGCCAGCTCACCGCCTGACACTGGCGTCACTGAAGCTTTCTTT
CASSPPDTGVTEAFF
>TRBJ2-7|NA|TRBD1|TRBV6-5
TGTGCCAGCAGCTGGGACAGGGGGCTCTCCTACGAGCAGTACTTC
CASSWDRGLSYEQYF
>TRBJ1-2|NA|NA|TRBV30
TGTGCCTGGAGTAAGGGGTCGAGCTATGGCTACACCTTC
CAWSKGSSYGYTF
>TRBJ2-6|few|NA|TRBV19
TGTGCCAGTAGTCTTCAGGGAAGTGGGGCCAACGTCCTGACTTTC
CASSLQGSGANVLTF
>TRBJ2-2|NA|TRBD2|TRBV7-8
TGTGCCAGCAGCTTATTGCGGGGGGGCTATCGGGGAAGGGGCACCGGGGAGCTGTTTTTT
CASSLLRGGYRGRGTGELFF
>TRBJ2-7|NA|NA|TRBV28
TGTGCCACACTAAGTCCCATAAACTACGAGCAGTACTTC
CATLSPINYEQYF
>TRBJ1-2|NA|NA|TRBV7-9
TGTGCCAGCAGCTTAGTAGCACAGGGAAACGGCTACACCTTC
CASSLVAQGNGYTF
>TRBJ2-7|once|NA|TRBV6-5
TGTGCCAGCAGAACCTCCAGGGACTCCTACGAGCAGTACTTC
CASRTSRDSYEQYF
>TRBJ2-6|NA|TRBD2|TRBV4-1
TGCGCCAGCAGCGGGGACCTGGGGACTACTGGGGCCAACGTCCTGACTTTC
CASSGDLGTTGANVLTF
>TRBJ2-1|NA|NA|TRBV18
TGTGCCAGCTCGCGATCGACAGATTACAATGAGCAGTTCTTC
CASSRSTDYNEQFF
>TRBJ1-2|once|NA|TRBV5-1
TGCGCCAGCAGCTCTCGGGGTGGCTACACCTTC
CASSSRGGYTF
>TRBJ2-7|NA|TRBD1|TRBV5-1
TGCGCCAGCAGCCAGGGACAGGGGACCTCCTACGAGCAGTACTTC
CASSQGQGTSYEQYF
>TRBJ2-2|NA|NA|TRBV7-8
TGTGCCAGCAGCGACTCGTACAGGGACGCGAACACCGGGGAGCTGTTTTTT
CASSDSYRDANTGELFF
>TRBJ1-2|NA|NA|TRBV12-5
TGTGCTAGTGGGGGGTTTTCGGGAAAACCTCCTAACTATGGCTACACCTTC
CASGGFSGKPPNYGYTF
>TRBJ2-1|NA|TRBD2|TRBV10-2
TGCGCCAGCAGAACAGGACTAGCTCCCAATGAGCAGTTCTTC
CASRTGLAPNEQFF
>TRBJ2-7|NA|TRBD2|TRBV28
TGTGCCAGCAGTGATCCTAGCGGGAGCTCCTACGAGCAGTACTTC
CASSDPSGSSYEQYF
>TRBJ2-5|NA|NA|TRBV7-6
TGTGCCAGCAGCTTAGTCGTGGGGGGAAGTAGTCAAGAGACCCAGTACTTC
CASSLVVGGSSQETQYF
>TRBJ1-2|NA|NA|TRBV5-1
TGCGCCAGCAGCTTGGCCTTCCCGGGTTTTAACTATGGCTACACCTTC
CASSLAFPGFNYGYTF
>TRBJ1-2|NA|NA|TRBV6-1
TGTGCCAGCACGGGAGGCCGCGGTGGCGACTATGGCTACACCTTC
CASTGGRGGDYGYTF
>TRBJ2-4|few|TRBD1|TRBV14
TGTGCCAGCAGCCAAGATTCCCCGACAGGGACCAAAAACATTCAGTACTTC
CASSQDSPTGTKNIQYF
>TRBJ2-1|NA|NA|TRBV18
TGTGCCAGCTCACCCGGGGTCTACAATGAGCAGTTCTTC
CASSPGVYNEQFF
>TRBJ2-7|NA|NA|TRBV7-6
TGTGCCAGCAGCTCCCCGCCGGACAGCATTTACGAGCAGTACTTC
CASSSPPDSIYEQYF
>TRBJ1-1|NA|NA|TRBV7-3
TGTGCCAGCAGCTTGGAGCCCGGGGGCACTGAAGCTTTCTTT
CASSLEPGGTEAFF
>TRBJ2-5|once|TRBD1|TRBV15
TGTGCCACCAGCAGAGAGAACAGGGGACAAGAGACCCAGTACTTC
CATSRENRGQETQYF
>TRBJ2-7|NA|TRBD2|TRBV28
TGTGCCAGCAGTTCCTCCGGGGGGACCTACGAGCAGTACTTC
CASSSSGGTYEQYF
>TRBJ2-3|few|NA|TRBV7-2
TGTGCCAGCAGCGGCGGCCCCATGGATACGCAGTATTTT
CASSGGPMDTQYF
>TRBJ1-6|NA|NA|TRBV7-8
TGTGCCAGCAGCGTTAACAGGGTGGACGGCTCACCCCTCCACTTT
CASSVNRVDGSPLHF
>TRBJ2-7|NA|NA|TRBV28
TGTGCCAGCAACCAACGGCCGGCAGGGGGGCGCGAGCAGTGCTTC
CASNQRPAGGREQCF
>TRBJ2-5|NA|NA|TRBV10-3
TGTGCCATCAGTGAGTCGCGACAGCTCGCCCCTAAGCAGTACTTC
CAISESRQLAPKQYF
>TRBJ2-7|NA|TRBD2|TRBV2
TGTGCCAGCGCCCGGACTAGCGGGGCCCCCTACGAGCAGTACTTC
CASARTSGAPYEQYF
>TRBJ1-2|NA|TRBD1|TRBV5-1
TGCGCCAGCAGCTTGGCAGGGGGTCCAATTGGCTACACCTTC
CASSLAGGPIGYTF
>TRBJ2-2|NA|NA|TRBV11-3
TGTGCCAGCAGCTTAGGTTTCGGGACTGCGAACACCGGGGAGCTGTTTTTT
CASSLGFGTANTGELFF
>TRBJ1-2|NA|TRBD1|TRBV28
TGTGCCAGCGGGTCTGTTCGAGGGGGCGAAAACTATGGCTACACCTTC
CASGSVRGGENYGYTF
>TRBJ1-6|NA|NA|TRBV14
TGTGCCAGCAGCCAAGACCCCGGGGGGTCAAGCTCCTATAATTCACCCCTCCACTTT
CASSQDPGGSSSYNSPLHF
>TRBJ2-2|NA|NA|TRBV28
TGTGCCAGCAGTATCAGGGCTACCGGGGAGCTGTTTTTT
CASSIRATGELFF
>TRBJ2-3|NA|TRBD2|TRBV28
TGTGCCAGCAGCCCCGGGACTAGCGGGAGCTACTATACGCAGTATTTT
CASSPGTSGSYYTQYF
>TRBJ1-6|NA|TRBD1|TRBV7-3
TGTGCCAGCAGCTTAGGGCCAGGGGGTAGTTCACCCCTCCACTTT
CASSLGPGGSSPLHF
>TRBJ1-4|NA|TRBD1|TRBV5-1
TGCGCCAGCAGCCGGGGGCAGGGGGGAGATGAAAAACTGTTTTTT
CASSRGQGGDEKLFF
>TRBJ1-4|NA|TRBD1|TRBV25-1
TGTGCCAGCAGTGAACACCCGGACAGGGGAAGTGAAAAACTGTTTTTT
CASSEHPDRGSEKLFF
>TRBJ2-5|NA|NA|TRBV11-2
TGTGCCAGCAGCCCCGGGAGGGGGCGGATTTACTTGGCACGGGAGACCCAGTACTTC
CASSPGRGRIYLARETQYF
>TRBJ1-1|NA|TRBD1|TRBV16
TGTGCCAGCAGCCAAGAGGATCTCCGGGACAGGGGGACTGAAGCTTTCTTT
CASSQEDLRDRGTEAFF
>TRBJ2-1|NA|TRBD2|TRBV15
TGTGCCACCAGTGACTGGAGGCTAGCGGGAGGCCTCTCCTACAATGAGCAGTTCTTC
CATSDWRLAGGLSYNEQFF
>TRBJ2-2|NA|NA|TRBV29-1
TGCAGCGTTGGTACAGCTACGAACACCGGGGAGCTGTTTTTT
CSVGTATNTGELFF
>TRBJ2-1|once|TRBD1|TRBV5-4
TGTGCCAGCAGCCCGGACAGGTTCAACAATGAGCAGTTCTTC
CASSPDRFNNEQFF
>TRBJ2-1|NA|NA|TRBV27
TGTGCCAGCATGCGACAGAACTACAATGAGCAGTTCTTC
CASMRQNYNEQFF
>TRBJ1-4|NA|TRBD1|TRBV2
TGTGCCAGCAGTAAACAGGGGACTAATGAAAAACTGTTTTTT
CASSKQGTNEKLFF